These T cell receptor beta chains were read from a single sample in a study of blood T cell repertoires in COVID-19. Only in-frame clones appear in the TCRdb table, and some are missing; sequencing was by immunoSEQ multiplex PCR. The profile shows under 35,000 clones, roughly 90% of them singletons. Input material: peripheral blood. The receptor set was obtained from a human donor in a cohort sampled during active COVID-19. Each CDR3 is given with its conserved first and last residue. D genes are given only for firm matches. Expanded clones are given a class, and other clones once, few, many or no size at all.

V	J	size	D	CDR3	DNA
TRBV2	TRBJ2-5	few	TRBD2	CASSRLAGGKETQYF	TGTGCCAGCAGCCGACTAGCGGGGGGGAAAGAGACCCAGTACTTC
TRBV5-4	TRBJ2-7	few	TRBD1	CASSAGQDPSYEQYF	TGTGCCAGCAGCGCCGGACAGGACCCCTCCTACGAGCAGTACTTC
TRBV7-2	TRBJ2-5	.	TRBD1	CASSSRQGVAETQYF	TGTGCCAGCAGCTCTCGACAGGGGGTGGCAGAGACCCAGTACTTC
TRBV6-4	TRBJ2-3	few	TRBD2	CASSAGGGAGTDTQYF	TGTGCCAGCAGTGCAGGCGGGGGGGCCGGCACAGATACGCAGTATTTT
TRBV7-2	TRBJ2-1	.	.	CASSPGGYNEQFF	TGTGCCAGCAGCCCGGGTGGCTACAATGAGCAGTTCTTC
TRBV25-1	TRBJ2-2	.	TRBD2	CASSRLAGGPGELFF	TGTGCCAGCAGTCGACTAGCGGGGGGGCCCGGGGAGCTGTTTTTT
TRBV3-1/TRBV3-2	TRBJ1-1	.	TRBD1	CASSQTGGNTEAFF	TGTGCCAGCAGCCAAACAGGGGGGAACACTGAAGCTTTCTTT
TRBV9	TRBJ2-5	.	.	CASSVWGDQETQYF	TGTGCCAGCAGCGTATGGGGGGACCAAGAGACCCAGTACTTC
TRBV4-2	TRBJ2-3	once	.	CASSPSTGTDTQYF	TGTGCCAGCAGCCCTAGTACGGGCACAGATACGCAGTATTTT
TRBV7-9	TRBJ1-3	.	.	CASSFRPIGGAGGNTIYF	TGTGCCAGCAGCTTCCGTCCGATTGGGGGGGCGGGAGGAAACACCATATATTTT
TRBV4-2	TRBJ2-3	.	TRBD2	CASSSSGDTDTQYF	TGTGCCAGCAGCTCTAGCGGAGACACAGATACGCAGTATTTT
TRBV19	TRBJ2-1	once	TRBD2	CASSMGLAIYEQFF	TGTGCCAGTAGTATGGGACTAGCTATATATGAGCAGTTCTTC
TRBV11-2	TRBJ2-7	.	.	CASSLASRSSYEQYF	TGTGCCAGCAGCTTAGCCAGCCGGAGCTCCTACGAGCAGTACTTC
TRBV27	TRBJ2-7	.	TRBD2	CASSAIPLAGDSAYEQYF	TGTGCCAGCAGTGCGATTCCACTAGCGGGGGATAGTGCCTACGAGCAGTACTTC
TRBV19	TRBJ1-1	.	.	CASTDRNTEAFF	TGTGCCAGTACCGACAGGAACACTGAAGCTTTCTTT
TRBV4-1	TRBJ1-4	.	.	CASSQPGGRPTNEKLFF	TGCGCCAGCAGCCAACCCGGGGGTCGCCCAACTAATGAAAAACTGTTTTTT
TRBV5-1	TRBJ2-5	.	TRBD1	CASSLLGQGALRETQYF	TGCGCCAGCAGCTTGCTGGGACAGGGGGCCCTTCGAGAGACCCAGTACTTC
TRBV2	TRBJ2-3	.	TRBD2	CASSARIGERKGGTQYF	TGTGCCAGCAGCGCCCGGATCGGGGAGCGGAAGGGAGGGACGCAGTATTTT
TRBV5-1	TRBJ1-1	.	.	CASSLWEGKNTEAFF	TGCGCCAGCAGCTTGTGGGAGGGGAAGAACACTGAAGCTTTCTTT
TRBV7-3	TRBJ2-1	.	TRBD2	CASSLTSGGANEQFF	TGTGCCAGCAGCCTCACTAGCGGGGGGGCCAATGAGCAGTTCTTC
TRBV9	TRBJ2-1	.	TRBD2	CASSVRDYPTYNEQFF	TGTGCCAGCAGCGTCCGGGACTACCCCACCTACAATGAGCAGTTCTTC
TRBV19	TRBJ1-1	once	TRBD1	CASTGTAKAFF	TGTGCCAGTACTGGGACAGCCAAAGCTTTCTTT
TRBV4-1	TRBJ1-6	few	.	CASSQAGVDRRSPLHF	TGCGCCAGCAGCCAAGCAGGGGTGGACCGGCGTTCACCCCTCCACTTT
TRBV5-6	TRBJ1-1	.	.	CASGAREAFF	TGTGCCAGTGGGGCCAGGGAAGCTTTCTTT
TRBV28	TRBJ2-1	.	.	CASSLLAPHNEQFF	TGTGCCAGCAGTTTACTAGCCCCCCACAATGAGCAGTTCTTC
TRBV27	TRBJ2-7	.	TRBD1	CATWTGREQYF	TGTGCCACCTGGACAGGGAGAGAGCAGTACTTC
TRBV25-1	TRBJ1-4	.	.	CASRDPGVEKLFF	TGTGCCAGCAGAGACCCGGGGGTTGAAAAACTGTTTTTT
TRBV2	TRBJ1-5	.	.	CASSSGWGNQPQHF	TGTGCCAGCAGTTCAGGTTGGGGCAATCAGCCCCAGCATTTT
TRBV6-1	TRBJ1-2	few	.	CASSEAGRAGTF	TGTGCCAGCAGTGAAGCGGGAAGGGCGGGCACCTTC
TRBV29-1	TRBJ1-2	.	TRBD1	CSVPGTAGSYGYTF	TGCAGCGTGCCAGGGACAGCGGGCAGCTATGGCTACACCTTC
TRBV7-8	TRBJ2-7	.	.	CASSPDSSYEQYF	TGTGCCAGCAGCCCAGACTCCTCCTACGAGCAGTACTTC
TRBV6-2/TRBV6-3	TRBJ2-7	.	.	CASSYPLEVSSYEQYF	TGTGCCAGCAGTTACCCCTTAGAGGTCAGCTCCTACGAGCAGTACTTC
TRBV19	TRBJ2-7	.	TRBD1	CASSIPGQGAVMGSYEQYF	TGTGCCAGTAGTATCCCGGGACAGGGGGCCGTCATGGGATCCTACGAGCAGTACTTC
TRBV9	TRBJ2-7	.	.	CASTTYRSSYEQYF	TGTGCCAGCACCACATACAGGAGCAGCTACGAGCAGTACTTC
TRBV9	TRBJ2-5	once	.	CASSVAGQPAETQYF	TGTGCCAGCAGCGTAGCAGGGCAGCCGGCGGAGACCCAGTACTTC
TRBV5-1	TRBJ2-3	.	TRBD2	CASSQTSGGRDTQYF	TGCGCCAGCAGCCAGACTAGCGGGGGTCGAGATACGCAGTATTTT
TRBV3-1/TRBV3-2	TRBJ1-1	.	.	CASSQGGSGAEAFF	TGTGCCAGCAGCCAAGGAGGGAGCGGAGCTGAAGCTTTCTTT
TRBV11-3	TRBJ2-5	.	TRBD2	CASSLRGSGGWETQYF	TGTGCCAGCAGCTTACGTGGTAGCGGGGGGTGGGAGACCCAGTACTTC
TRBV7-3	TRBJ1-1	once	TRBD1	CASSLKEGGGTEAFF	TGTGCCAGCAGCTTAAAAGAAGGGGGCGGGACTGAAGCTTTCTTT
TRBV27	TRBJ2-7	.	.	CATKDTTSYEQYF	TGTGCCACCAAGGACACTACTTCCTACGAGCAGTACTTC
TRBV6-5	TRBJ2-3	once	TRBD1	CASSLRTGGVDTQYF	TGTGCCAGCAGCCTAAGGACAGGGGGTGTAGATACGCAGTATTTT
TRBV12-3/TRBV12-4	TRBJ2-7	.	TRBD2	CASSFGGGEQYF	TGTGCCAGCAGTTTTGGCGGGGGCGAGCAGTACTTC
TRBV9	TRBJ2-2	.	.	CAGAVGSTGELFF	TGTGCCGGCGCGGTGGGTAGCACCGGGGAGCTGTTTTTT